This paragraph reports one TCR beta chain. The antigen it binds to is not known. Within one base of it there is no much larger clone, and no base qualities were kept. The sample belongs to a study of cytomegalovirus exposure and HLA in healthy donors (dated by TCRdb to the late 2010s). About the study as a whole: In an earlier analysis of 587 of the donors, about 270 Gb of sequence data and approximately 100 million unique TCR beta sequences from roughly 180 million T cells were reported. About 280 gigabases of sequencing data and around 80 million unique TCR sequences made up an early release that covered over 550 HLA-typed donors. Of the roughly 400 genotyped donors, 81% were placed in the genetic ancestry cluster associated with self-reported Caucasian donors. The aim of the study was to test whether cataloging public T cell receptors could identify signatures of past pathogen exposure. The study profiled the T cell repertoires of hundreds of subjects by immunosequencing and related them to cytomegalovirus serostatus. In addition to the first cohort of roughly 700 subjects, a separate validation cohort of approximately 110 different subjects was used. The study combined high-throughput TCR immunosequencing, statistical association of individual TCRs with disease status, and machine learning to predict cytomegalovirus infection status. A later analysis re-analyzed previously published TCR beta repertoires from about 730 donors and added high-resolution HLA genotyping to study TCR occurrence patterns. In the later analysis, no new phenotypic data were used to find candidate immune exposures; instead, reliance was placed on TCR beta sequences and their occurrence across donors. In an earlier analysis of 587 of the donors, high-throughput TCR beta sequencing was used to judge whether each TCR beta V gene segment behaved as functional or pseudogenic. Alongside the repertoire data, information on donor age, sex, ethnicity and CMV serostatus was compiled. A later genetic analysis used genome-wide SNP genotypes for about 65% of the roughly 700 donors, treating that subset as a discovery cohort. All discovery cohort repertoires had been generated on a single sequencing platform. Both class I and class II loci were covered by HLA typing, at four-digit resolution. Typing coverage differed by locus: A, B, C, DRB1 and DQB1 were typed in roughly 620-630 donors, DQA1 in about 550, DPA1 in some 610, and DPB1 in around 490. Roughly five DR-DQ haplotypes were treated as single units for association and clustering because of strong linkage in the cohort. On average, roughly 240,000 unique TCR beta nucleotide sequences were sequenced per donor among some 430 genotyped donors of the cohort, with about 17% of those sequences being non-productive.

Receptor amplification or capture employed the immunoSEQ multiplex PCR assay. For the multiplex PCR, a mixture combining 60 forward primers for TCR Vbeta segments and 13 reverse primers for TCR Jbeta segments was used. Amplification of the CDR3 region of rearranged TCR beta genes was performed with a multiplex PCR assay on genomic DNA. Amplified TCR beta libraries were sequenced as 87-base-pair reads on the Illumina HiSeq System. As for the original processing: A later analysis tallied 80 million to 95 million unique TCR beta chains across the 640 or so repertoires, and some 12 million of those chains were shared by two or more donors. Raw reads were error-corrected and collapsed into unique sequences with a nearest-neighbor algorithm that merged closely related sequences to remove PCR and sequencing errors. V, D and J gene segments were assigned by aligning CDR3 sequences to IMGT reference sequences. For a sequence to be retained, a match of at least six nucleotides to both a V gene segment and a J gene segment was required. A rearrangement was called productive if the CDR3 had no stop codons and remained in frame with V and J, and every other rearrangement was called non-productive. CDR3 was defined according to IMGT convention as the region running from the second conserved V-encoded cysteine to the conserved J-encoded phenylalanine. Sequences without an unambiguous match to a single V gene segment were excluded from the earlier analysis of 450 to 650 of the donors. In an earlier analysis of 500 to 750 of the donors, V segments were called functional above 56.7% productive rearrangements and were called segregating when the between-donor standard deviation exceeded 5%. A statistical classification framework was built for diagnosing cytomegalovirus status from the catalog of TCR beta chain sequences. In a later analysis, V and J genes were assigned by comparing TCR nucleotide sequences against IMGT/GENE-DB human TR gene sequences. In a later analysis, CDR3 sequences and most-parsimonious VDJ recombination scenarios were assigned using the TCRdist pipeline. In a later analysis, each TCR beta chain was defined by its CDR3 amino acid sequence together with its V-gene family, and reads lacking a unique V-gene family were excluded. As a way to deal with suspected cross-contamination and a sequencing artifact, a later analysis dropped 592 nucleotide sequences that were highly shared and had low generation probability. In a later analysis, a clonal expansion index was calculated for each public chain from normalized within-repertoire ranks of inferred template counts. In a later analysis, generation probabilities were computed with a VDJ recombination model fitted to out-of-frame rearrangements, and the resulting probabilities were checked against IGoR. In a later analysis, hypergeometric tests were used to score TCR-TCR, TCR-HLA and TCR-CMV co-occurrence, with a repertoire-size bias correction applied to TCR pairs. False discovery rates were estimated in a later analysis by permuting HLA or CMV assignments 20 times. In a later analysis, co-occurring TCRs were grouped using DBSCAN, and TCRdist sequence similarity was added for clustering within HLA-allele-positive subsets. Co-occurrence clustering excluded repertoires with fewer than 30,000 or more than 120,000 public chains, plus five with anomalous nucleotide sharing. Not all clones reach the TCRdb copy of this immuneACCESS table, which keeps in-frame sequences only. Checked studies attribute under half of the gap to unresolved V genes and leave the rest unexplained. V, J and clone size were drawn from that table, and D and trimming were deduced from the DNA. The sample yields about 180,000 clones; more than 65% were counted once. The ten largest make up 2% to 2.5% of the sample.

The CDR3 covers 16 residues, taking in both the cysteine and the phenylalanine. The sequence is cut down to CDR3 DNA, 48 bases in frame from base 1. The germline V gene (reference sequence) sets CDR1 to MNHEY and CDR2 to SMNVEV. The V and J ends are trimmed by 5 bases and 6 bases, leaving 22 bases between them. Broad study findings and their caveats: In both the original and validation cohorts, the classifier was reported to diagnose cytomegalovirus status with high specificity and sensitivity. Specific HLA alleles were associated with roughly 16,000 TCR beta sequences at a false discovery rate of 0.05 in a later analysis. The only immune exposure information available for the cohort was CMV serostatus. Strong co-occurrence of HLA alleles, especially DR and DQ, made assigning TCR associations to individual alleles difficult. According to the authors, the approach could potentially be generalized to other disease states and immunological phenotypes. The 87-base-pair reads could not distinguish some IMGT-functional V segments, including TRBV6-2 and TRBV6-3, so those segments were excluded. According to a later analysis, parvovirus B19, influenza, CMV and Epstein-Barr virus appeared linked to several top co-occurrence clusters. In a later genetic analysis, a missense DCLRE1C variant was associated with V-gene and J-gene trimming of TCR beta chains, and the association was replicated in an independent cohort. In an earlier analysis of 587 of the donors, most TCR beta V segments appeared in productive rearrangements about 90% or about 30% of the time, broadly matching IMGT annotations. A later analysis found that most CMV-associated TCR beta chains appeared HLA-restricted, with HLA associations seemingly driven largely by CMV exposure. Correlated functional status among segregating V segments might reflect linkage disequilibrium, but an unknown experimental factor could not be ruled out. The cohort was sequenced for TCR beta chains only, and without alpha or paired-chain data the features that could be detected were limited. A further reported finding was that TCR beta sequences accurately predicted the HLA-A and HLA-B alleles for most subjects in the first cohort. In a later analysis, the rate of TCR association differed among HLA loci, with DRB1 alleles having the most associated TCRs and HLA-C alleles having the fewest. In vitro tests confirmed that a few of the cytomegalovirus-associated TCR beta chains recognize cytomegalovirus antigens. Because HLA typing was unavailable for some donors at each locus, only the typed subset was used in association tests. A cluster of highly shared sequence variants was judged likely to represent a technical artifact of the sequencing pipeline. Presence/absence analyses assumed roughly uniform sequencing depth across donors, an assumption that may not hold. Compared with the approximately 600-donor mean, donors in an Asian-associated ancestry cluster had fewer N-insertions in productive TCRs, according to a later genetic analysis. The study gave a list of 150 to 200 TCR beta chains associated with cytomegalovirus. The earlier analysis of around 600 of the donors excluded about 16 rarely observed V segments, including chromosome 9 orphons, because counts were too low. Across donors, most TCR sequences were observed very rarely, whereas some public TCRs were present in many individuals. Compared with equally common non-associated chains, HLA-associated TCR beta chains in a later analysis were more clonally expanded and had lower generation probabilities.

In total, roughly 670 healthy bone marrow donors made up the cohort. At the time of sampling, all cohort members were nominally healthy, though unrecorded immune exposures were likely present. The donor was CMV seropositive and belonged to the group of over 250 seropositive cohort members. A peripheral blood sample was collected from each donor, and TCR beta sequencing was performed on peripheral blood mononuclear cells. The Qiagen DNeasy Blood Extraction Kit was used to extract genomic DNA from the blood cell samples. The sequence came from a woman aged 30 to 39 in good health and CMV-seropositive. The chain is assembled from TRBV27 and TRBJ1-2, and possibly TRBD1, on 6 matching bases. Sequencing used PBMCs. At the DNA level, the sequence is TGTGCCAGCAGTCCGGGAGGGGGTGGATTAAGGGATGGCTACACCTTC. This sequence encodes CASSPGGGGLRDGYTF.